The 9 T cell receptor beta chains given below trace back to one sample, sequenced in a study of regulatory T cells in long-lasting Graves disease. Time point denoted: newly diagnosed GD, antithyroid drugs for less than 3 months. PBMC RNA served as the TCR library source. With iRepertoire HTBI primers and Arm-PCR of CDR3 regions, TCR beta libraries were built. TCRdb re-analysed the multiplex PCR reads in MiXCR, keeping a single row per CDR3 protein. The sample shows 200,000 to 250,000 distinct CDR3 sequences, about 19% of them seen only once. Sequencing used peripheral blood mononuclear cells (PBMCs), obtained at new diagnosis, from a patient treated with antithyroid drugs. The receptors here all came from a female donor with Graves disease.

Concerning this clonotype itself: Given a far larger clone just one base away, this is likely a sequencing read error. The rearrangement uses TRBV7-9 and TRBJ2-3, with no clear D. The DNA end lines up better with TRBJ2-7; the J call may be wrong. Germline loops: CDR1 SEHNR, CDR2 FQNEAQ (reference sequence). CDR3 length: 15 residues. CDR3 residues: CASSLAETAYYEQYF. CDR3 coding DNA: TGTGCCAGCAGCTTAGCCGAGACGGCTTACTACGAGCAGTACTTC.

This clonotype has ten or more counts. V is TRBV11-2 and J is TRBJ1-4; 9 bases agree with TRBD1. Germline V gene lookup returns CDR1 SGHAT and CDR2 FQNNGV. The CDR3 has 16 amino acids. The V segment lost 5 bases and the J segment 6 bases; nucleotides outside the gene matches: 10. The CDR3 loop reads CASSLHSWTGDEKLFF. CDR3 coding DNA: TGTGCCAGCAGCCTCCATTCTTGGACAGGGGATGAAAAACTGTTTTTT.

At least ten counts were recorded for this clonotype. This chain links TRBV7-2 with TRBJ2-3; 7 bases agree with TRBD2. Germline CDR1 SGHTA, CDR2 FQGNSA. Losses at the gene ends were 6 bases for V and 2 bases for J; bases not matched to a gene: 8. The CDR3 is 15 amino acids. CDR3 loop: CASSFGTTNTDTQYF. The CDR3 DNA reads TGTGCCAGCAGTTTCGGGACTACGAACACAGATACGCAGTATTTT.

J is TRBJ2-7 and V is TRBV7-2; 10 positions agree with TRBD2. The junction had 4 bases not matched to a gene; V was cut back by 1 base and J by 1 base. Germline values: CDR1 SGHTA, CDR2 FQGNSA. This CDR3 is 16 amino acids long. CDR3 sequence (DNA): TGTGCCAGCAGCTTAGTTGCGACTAGCGGGTCCTACGAGCAGTACTTC. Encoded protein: CASSLVATSGSYEQYF. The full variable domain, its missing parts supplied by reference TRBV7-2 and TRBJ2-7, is GAGVSQSPSNKVTEKGKDVELRCDPISGHTALYWYRQSLGQGLEFLIYFQGNSAPDKSGLPSDRFSAERTGGSVSTLTIQRTQQEDSAVYLCASSLVATSGSYEQYFGPGTRLTVT.

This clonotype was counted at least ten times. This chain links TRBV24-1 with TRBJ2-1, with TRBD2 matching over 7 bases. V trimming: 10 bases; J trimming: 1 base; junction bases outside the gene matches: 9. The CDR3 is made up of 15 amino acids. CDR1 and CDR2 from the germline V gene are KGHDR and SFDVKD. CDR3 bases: TGTGCCACAGCTCCGAGCGGGACTTCCTACAATGAGCAGTTCTTC. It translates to CATAPSGTSYNEQFF.

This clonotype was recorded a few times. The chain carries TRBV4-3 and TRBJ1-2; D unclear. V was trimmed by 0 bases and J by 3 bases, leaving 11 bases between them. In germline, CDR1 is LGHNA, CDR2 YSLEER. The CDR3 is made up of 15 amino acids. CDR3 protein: CASSQDLSADYGYTF. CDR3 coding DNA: TGCGCCAGCAGCCAAGACCTAAGTGCTGACTATGGCTACACCTTC.

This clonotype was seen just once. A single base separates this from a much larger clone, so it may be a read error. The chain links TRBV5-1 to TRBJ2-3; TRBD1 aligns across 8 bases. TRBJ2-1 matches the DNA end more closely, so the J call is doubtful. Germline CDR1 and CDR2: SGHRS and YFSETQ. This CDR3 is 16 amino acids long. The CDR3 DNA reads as TGCGCCAGCAGCTTGATCGGACAGGGAGGAATCCAGGCGCAGTTCTTC. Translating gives CASSLIGQGGIQAQFF.

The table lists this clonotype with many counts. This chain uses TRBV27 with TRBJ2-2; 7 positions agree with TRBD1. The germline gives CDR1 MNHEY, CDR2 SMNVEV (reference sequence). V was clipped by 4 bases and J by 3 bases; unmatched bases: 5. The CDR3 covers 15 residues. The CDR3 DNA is TGTGCCAGCAGTTCTAGGGACAGCTACACCGGGGAGCTGTTTTTT. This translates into CASSSRDSYTGELFF.

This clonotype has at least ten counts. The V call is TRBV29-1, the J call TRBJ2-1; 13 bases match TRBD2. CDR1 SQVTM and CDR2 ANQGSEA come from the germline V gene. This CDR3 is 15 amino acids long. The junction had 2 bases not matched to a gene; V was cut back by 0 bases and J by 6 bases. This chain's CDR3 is CSVEDGLAGANEQFF. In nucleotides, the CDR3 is TGCAGCGTTGAAGACGGACTAGCGGGAGCCAATGAGCAGTTCTTC.